This T cell receptor (beta chain) was sequenced for a study of glioma-infiltrating T cells after dendritic cell vaccination. Overall study context: Patients had newly diagnosed or recurrent glioblastoma and received dendritic cell vaccines. The study's findings and limits: No direct clonality-survival link was found; a diverse polyclonal response may matter.

PBMC were collected before vaccination, two weeks after the third vaccination, and at progression. Assay: immunoSEQ multiplex PCR; the TCRdb copy retains only in-frame clones and omits some. The table lists tens of thousands of clones, over 75% of them singletons, with 2.1% in the top ten. In the case of this clone: What it binds is not known.

The V gene lost 0 bases and the J gene lost 2 bases, with 8 bases spanning the gap. The CDR3 runs 14 residues. Germline V gene data show CDR1 as MNHEY and CDR2 as SMNVEV (reference sequence). Sequencing used blood, obtained before dendritic cell vaccination. The source of this sequence is a human donor with glioblastoma. The V and J genes are TRBV27 and TRBJ2-7; a possible D gene is TRBD1 (6 bases). CDR3 loop: CASSLSNRAYEQYF. As DNA, the CDR3 is TGTGCCAGCAGTTTATCTAACAGGGCCTACGAGCAGTACTTC.